The 14 T cell receptor beta chains in this list originate from one sample, sequenced in a study of T cell clones after liver transplantation. TCRdb keeps only in-frame clones here, not all; method: immunoSEQ multiplex PCR. The sample lists approximately 22,000 clones, around 93% occurring once. The source was CD8+ T cells from blood, collected about 26 months after liver transplant. The receptors were sampled from a human patient who received a liver transplant. Certain T cells may be donor cells from the graft.

The V call is TRBV19, the J call TRBJ1-5; TRBD1 is a possible D gene (6 bases). Germline V gene sequence: CDR1 LNHDA, CDR2 SQIVND (reference sequence). V lost 7 bases and J 9 bases, leaving 19 bases between the germline ends. The CDR3 sequence is 14 residues long. This CDR3 is CASMGRGRIGPQHF. As DNA, the CDR3 is TGTGCCAGTATGGGCAGGGGCCGTATAGGGCCCCAGCATTTT.

This chain uses TRBV5-1 with TRBJ1-2, with TRBD1 as a possible D gene (5 bases). The CDR3 covers 15 residues. The germline gives CDR1 SGHRS, CDR2 YFSETQ. V was trimmed by 4 bases and J by 0 bases, leaving 13 bases between them. For the CDR3, the DNA is TGCGCCAGCAGCGCGGGACGGCAAGCTAACTATGGCTACACCTTC. It codes for CASSAGRQANYGYTF.

The chain uses TRBV27 and TRBJ2-3, with 9 bases fitting TRBD1. The CDR3 loop spans 15 amino acids. The V gene's germline CDR1 is MNHEY and CDR2 SMNVEV (reference sequence). V lost 5 bases to trimming and J lost 5 bases; unmatched junction nucleotides: 8. The CDR3 is CASSTWTGVQDTQYF. In DNA form, the CDR3 reads TGTGCCAGCAGTACATGGACAGGGGTGCAAGATACGCAGTATTTT.

The chain has TRBV13 and TRBJ1-2; TRBD1 matches 8 bases. The CDR3 totals 13 residues. Trimming took 5 bases from V and 7 from J; bases not matched to a gene: 6. Per the germline V gene, CDR1 is PRHDT and CDR2 is FYEKMQ (reference sequence). This CDR3 reads CASSLRGPGGYTF. The CDR3 nucleotides are TGTGCCAGCAGCCTCAGGGGGCCGGGTGGCTACACCTTC. Based on the CDR3 plus reference TRBV13 and TRBJ1-2, the full variable domain is AAGVIQSPRHLIKEKRETATLKCYPIPRHDTVYWYQQGPGQDPQFLISFYEKMQSDKGSIPDRFSAQQFSDYHSELNMSSLELGDSALYFCASSLRGPGGYTFGSGTRLTVV.

The chain uses TRBV6-5 and TRBJ2-5; D possibly corresponds to TRBD2 (6 bases). V lost 8 bases to trimming and J lost 5 bases, with 21 bases between them. This CDR3 comprises 15 residues. Germline CDR1 is MNHEY and CDR2 is SVGAGI. The CDR3: CASYSLRGSGETQYF. In DNA form, the CDR3 reads TGTGCCAGCTACTCCCTACGTGGGAGCGGGGAGACCCAGTACTTC.

V and J are TRBV4-3 and TRBJ2-2; 7 nucleotides match TRBD2. CDR1 is LGHNA and CDR2 is YSLEER in the germline V gene. Losses at the gene ends were 1 base for V and 4 bases for J; bases not matched to a gene: 6. The CDR3 is 16 amino acids. The CDR3 region is CASSQGSGISTGELFF. CDR3 DNA sequence: TGCGCCAGCAGCCAAGGAAGCGGGATAAGCACCGGGGAGCTGTTTTTT.

The chain carries TRBV6-5 and TRBJ2-7; D not certain. The V end was cut by 0 bases, the J end by 4 bases, with 7 bases between. In germline, CDR1 is MNHEY, CDR2 SVGAGI. The CDR3 contains 13 residues. The CDR3 DNA is TGTGCCAGCAGTTACTCGACTGATTACGAGCAGTACTTC. This sequence encodes CASSYSTDYEQYF.

This clone was detected only once. The chain recombines TRBV7-3 with TRBJ2-7; D is possibly TRBD1 (6 bases). Germline-derived CDR1 and CDR2 are SGHTA and FQGTGA. Trimming took off 5 bases at V and 1 base at J, with 12 bases between the two ends. This CDR3 has 14 residues. The CDR3 DNA is TGTGCCAGCAGCCCACCCACAGGGTCCTACGAGCAGTACTTC. Its translation: CASSPPTGSYEQYF.

The chain uses TRBV7-9 and TRBJ2-7; D remains ambiguous. Trimming removed 4 bases at V and 1 base at J, with 20 bases between. The CDR3 extends over 17 amino acids. CDR1 SEHNR and CDR2 FQNEAQ come from the germline V gene (reference sequence). CDR3 region: CASSSSSAANPSYEQYF. The CDR3 coding sequence is TGTGCCAGCAGCTCCAGTTCGGCGGCCAATCCTTCCTACGAGCAGTACTTC.

The chain is built from TRBV7-2 and TRBJ2-7; 11 bases align to TRBD2. The CDR3 runs to 16 residues. The germline gives CDR1 SGHTA, CDR2 FQGNSA. With 5 bases clipped from V and 2 bases from J, the junction kept 8 bases outside the gene matches. The CDR3 region is CASSQTGTSGAYEQYF. CDR3 DNA: TGTGCCAGCAGCCAAACTGGGACTAGCGGTGCCTACGAGCAGTACTTC. Based on the CDR3 plus reference TRBV7-2 and TRBJ2-7, the full variable domain is GAGVSQSPSNKVTEKGKDVELRCDPISGHTALYWYRQSLGQGLEFLIYFQGNSAPDKSGLPSDRFSAERTGGSVSTLTIQRTQQEDSAVYLCASSQTGTSGAYEQYFGPGTRLTVT.

The rearrangement uses TRBV2 and TRBJ2-2; the match to TRBD1 covers 9 bases. Germline assignment: CDR1 SNHLY and CDR2 FYNNEI. This CDR3 spans 17 amino acids. J was trimmed by 7 bases and V by 3 bases; bases with no gene match: 12. CDR3 sequence reads: CASSETWGQGSFGELFF. The CDR3 DNA sequence: TGTGCCAGCAGTGAGACCTGGGGACAGGGATCATTCGGGGAGCTGTTTTTT.

The CDR3 bases are TGTGCCAGCGGATTAGCGGGAAAACCCTACGAGCAGTACTTC. This gives the protein CASGLAGKPYEQYF. V usage is TRBV7-8 and J usage is TRBJ2-7, with 8 bases aligning to TRBD2. The CDR3 runs 14 residues. J gave up 2 bases and V 8 bases, and 8 bases lay outside the gene matches. The germline V gene has CDR1 SGHVS and CDR2 FQNEAQ.

The sample holds one count of this clone. The rearrangement joins TRBV9 to TRBJ2-5; unclear D gene. The V and J ends lost 0 bases and 3 bases respectively, with 9 bases between them. The CDR3 has 14 amino acids. Germline CDR1 SGDLS, CDR2 YYNGEE. In nucleotides, the CDR3 is TGTGCCAGCAGCGTAGACGTTGCGGAAGAGACCCAGTACTTC. Translating it yields CASSVDVAEETQYF.

The rearrangement joins TRBV5-1 to TRBJ1-2; no definite D call. CDR1 and CDR2 from the germline V gene are SGHRS and YFSETQ. Trimming removed 2 bases at V and 0 bases at J, with 5 bases between. The CDR3 runs 13 residues. The CDR3 loop is CASSFETNYGYTF. The CDR3 DNA follows: TGCGCCAGCAGCTTTGAAACTAACTATGGCTACACCTTC. The full variable domain, with the rest looked up from reference TRBV5-1 and TRBJ1-2, is KAGVTQTPRYLIKTRGQQVTLSCSPISGHRSVSWYQQTPGQGLQFLFEYFSETQRNKGNFPGRFSGRQFSNSRSEMNVSTLELGDSALYLCASSFETNYGYTFGSGTRLTVV.